Following are 20 T cell receptor beta chains from one sample sequenced in a study of CD8 T cells in ankylosing spondylitis (dated by TCRdb to about 2017). Library construction relied on 5' RACE. Sequencing relied on an Illumina HiSeq 2500. TCRdb's own reprocessing of the public reads used fastp at Q25 and MiXCR and kept productive beta chains. Identical CDR3 protein sequences are pooled into one entry, listed with their most common genes and DNA. The sample data list about 150,000 distinct CDR3 sequences, and roughly 31% of these were observed just once. In total, the top ten clones hold approximately 6% of the sample. Sequencing was carried out using synovial fluid, either unsorted or a sorted T cell fraction (not recorded which). These receptors were taken from a male donor with ankylosing spondylitis.

The J gene is TRBJ1-6, the V gene TRBV27; 7 positions agree with TRBD1. V lost 6 bases to trimming and J lost 6 bases; unmatched junction nucleotides: 11. The length of the CDR3 is 16 residues. Germline CDR1 reads MNHEY; CDR2 reads SMNVEV (reference sequence). The CDR3 is CASSHHRDRINSPLHF. The CDR3, as DNA: TGTGCCAGCAGCCACCACCGGGACAGAATTAATTCACCCCTCCACTTT.

The sample holds many counts of this clonotype. The rearrangement uses TRBV20-1 and TRBJ2-5; either TRBD1 or TRBD2 may supply D (5 bases each). V shed 5 bases and J shed 4 bases, with 14 bases lying between them. This CDR3 is 13 amino acids long. Per germline, CDR1 DFQATT and CDR2 SNEGSKA (reference sequence). CDR3 in amino acids: CSAPKDGGETQYF. Written as DNA, the CDR3 is TGCAGTGCTCCGAAAGATGGGGGAGAGACCCAGTACTTC.

This chain joins TRBV30 and TRBJ1-3; D is unclear. Germline V lookup: CDR1 GTSNPN, CDR2 SVGIG (reference sequence). This CDR3 region has 15 residues. The V end lost 2 bases, the J end lost 0 bases, and 11 bases lay between the germline ends. In nucleotides, the CDR3 is TGTGCCTGGAGTCCCTCGTGGGGCTCTGGAAACACCATATATTTT. Translated, it gives CAWSPSWGSGNTIYF. Complete variable domain (other parts from reference TRBV30 and TRBJ1-3): SQTIHQWPATLVQPVGSPLSLECTVEGTSNPNLYWYRQAAGRGLQLLFYSVGIGQISSEVPQNLSASRPQDRQFILSSKKLLLSDSGFYLCAWSPSWGSGNTIYFGEGSWLTVV.

This clonotype was seen a handful of times. The chain is built from TRBV5-6 and TRBJ1-1; 8 positions agree with TRBD1. The germline CDR1 and CDR2 sequences are SGHDT and YYEEEE. Trimming took 1 base from V and 6 from J; bases not matched to a gene: 14. The CDR3 has 17 amino acids. Here the CDR3 reads CASSLFGQGVEIAEAFF. The DNA of the CDR3 is TGTGCCAGCAGCTTGTTTGGACAGGGTGTTGAGATCGCTGAAGCTTTCTTT.

The chain uses TRBV12-3 or TRBV12-4 and TRBJ1-2; D remains ambiguous. This CDR3 region has 19 residues. V was clipped by 5 bases and J by 4 bases, with 29 bases between them. In nucleotides, the CDR3 is TGTGCCAGCAGTCCCTATCCCCAGGTGCCTTCCCCTTGGATCTATGGCTACACCTTC. It encodes CASSPYPQVPSPWIYGYTF.

This clonotype was seen a few times. The chain joins TRBV9 to TRBJ2-3; 7 bases map to TRBD2. Germline values: CDR1 SGDLS, CDR2 YYNGEE. V was clipped by 4 bases and J by 0 bases; unmatched bases: 11. CDR3 length: 17 amino acids. The CDR3 spells CASSPRGAGVSTDTQYF. CDR3 DNA: TGTGCCAGCAGCCCACGAGGTGCGGGGGTGAGCACAGATACGCAGTATTTT.

CDR3 in DNA: TGTGCCAGCAGTTTATATAGCGGGAGGGCCGTATACGAGCAGTACTTC. Protein product: CASSLYSGRAVYEQYF. This chain joins TRBV12-3 or TRBV12-4 and TRBJ2-7; 11 bases agree with TRBD2. With V trimmed by 2 bases and J by 4 bases, 7 bases remained unmatched. The CDR3 totals 16 residues.

The chain couples TRBV7-2 to TRBJ2-5; tentatively, D is TRBD1 (5 bases). V lost 4 bases and J 2 bases, leaving 14 bases between the germline ends. Germline CDR1 reads SGHTA; CDR2 reads FQGNSA. The CDR3 has 15 amino acids. The CDR3 region is CASSYRTKQQETQYF. The CDR3 nucleotides are TGTGCCAGCAGCTACCGGACAAAGCAGCAAGAGACCCAGTACTTC.

The V gene is TRBV14, the J gene TRBJ1-1, with D perhaps TRBD1 (5 bases). Looked up from germline, CDR1 is SGHDN and CDR2 is FVKESK. The CDR3 is made up of 15 amino acids. Trimming shortened V by 2 bases and J by 1 base, and 11 bases separated the two germline ends. In DNA, the CDR3 is TGTGCCAGCAGCCAAACCCCAGGGAAGAACACTGAAGCTTTCTTT. Residues: CASSQTPGKNTEAFF.

This clonotype was seen only a few times. V usage is TRBV20-1 and J usage is TRBJ2-1; 7 bases are a match to TRBD1. V lost 4 bases to trimming and J lost 0 bases; unmatched junction nucleotides: 9. Germline assignment: CDR1 DFQATT and CDR2 SNEGSKA (reference sequence). The CDR3 has 16 residues. The CDR3 sequence: CSATTATGPSYNEQFF. CDR3 nucleotides: TGCAGTGCTACCACGGCGACAGGGCCCTCCTACAATGAGCAGTTCTTC.

This clonotype appeared a few times. The genes are TRBV5-1 and TRBJ2-1; 12 bases match TRBD1. Germline CDR1 and CDR2: SGHRS and YFSETQ. V was pared by 4 bases and J by 2 bases, with 1 base of the junction left unmatched. CDR3 length: 15 residues. CDR3 amino acids: CASSGTGGAYNEQFF. CDR3 in DNA: TGCGCCAGCAGCGGGACAGGGGGCGCCTACAATGAGCAGTTCTTC.

The rearrangement uses TRBV20-1 and TRBJ1-2, with D tentatively TRBD1 (5 bases). Germline V lookup: CDR1 DFQATT, CDR2 SNEGSKA (reference sequence). V dropped 1 base and J dropped 3 bases, with 15 bases sitting between them. CDR3 length: 15 amino acids. This CDR3 is CSARGVGRWDYGYTF. Written as DNA, the CDR3 is TGCAGTGCTAGAGGAGTGGGACGGTGGGACTATGGCTACACCTTC.

The chain couples TRBV2 to TRBJ1-6; D ambiguous. This CDR3 is built from 14 residues. V lost 8 bases and J lost 8, with 16 bases in between. Germline lookup yields CDR1 SNHLY and CDR2 FYNNEI. The DNA of the CDR3 is TGTGCCAGCCGAGACGCTAAGATTGATTCACCCCTCCACTTT. This sequence encodes CASRDAKIDSPLHF.

To note about this clonotype: A single base separates this from a much larger clone, so it may be a read error. The V gene is TRBV12-3 or TRBV12-4, the J gene TRBJ2-7, with a weak D call TRBD2 (6 bases). The length of the CDR3 is 13 residues. V lost 4 bases and J lost 3, with 10 bases in between. The CDR3: CASSYGTDYEQYF. The CDR3 nucleotides are TGTGCCAGCAGTTACGGGACTGACTACGAGCAGTACTTC.

V is TRBV6-2 or TRBV6-3 and J is TRBJ2-7; possibly TRBD1 or TRBD2 for D (6 bases each). There are 15 residues in the CDR3. Trimming removed 7 bases from V and 7 bases from J, with 23 bases in between. Germline V gene sequence: CDR1 MNHEY, CDR2 SVGEGT. This CDR3 reads CASNLGGTSQGEQYF. The CDR3 DNA reads TGTGCCAGCAACCTAGGGGGGACCTCACAAGGAGAGCAGTACTTC.

The chain uses TRBV10-3 and TRBJ1-5; 7 bases are a match to TRBD1. This CDR3 is built from 14 residues. V shed 4 bases and J 3 bases; nucleotides not matched to a gene: 3. Germline-derived CDR1 and CDR2 are ENHRY and SYGVKD. The CDR3 nucleotides read TGTGCCATCAGTGGGGGACAGACCAATCAGCCCCAGCATTTT. Residues: CAISGGQTNQPQHF.

This sequence joins TRBV28 and TRBJ1-4; 7 bases line up with TRBD1. The CDR3 consists of 13 residues. Unmatched junction bases numbered 8, after V lost 11 bases and J lost 5 bases. The germline V gene encodes CDR1 MDHEN and CDR2 SYDVKM. The CDR3 protein is CASSPGGNEKLFF. The CDR3 DNA is TGTGCCTCATCCCCAGGGGGGAATGAAAAACTGTTTTTT.

The gene calls are TRBV19 and TRBJ2-2, with 11 bases matching TRBD1. The junction had 2 bases not matched to a gene; V was cut back by 6 bases and J by 2 bases. Germline V lookup: CDR1 LNHDA, CDR2 SQIVND (reference sequence). The CDR3 has 15 residues. The CDR3 DNA is TGTGCCAGTAGCGGGACAGGGGGTAACACCGGGGAGCTGTTTTTT. Amino acid sequence: CASSGTGGNTGELFF.

There are a few counts of this clonotype. In nucleotides, the CDR3 is TGTGCCAGCAGCCAAGACGGGGGGGCGGCCTACAATGAGCAGTTCTTC. Translated, it gives CASSQDGGAAYNEQFF. The chain carries TRBV3-1 and TRBJ2-1; 8 positions agree with TRBD2. The CDR3 has 16 residues. With V trimmed by 0 bases and J by 2 bases, 3 bases remained unmatched. In germline, CDR1 is LGHDT, CDR2 YNNKEL (reference sequence).

This clonotype was detected a few times. The chain has TRBV20-1 and TRBJ2-1; maybe TRBD2 (6 bases). Germline V gives CDR1 DFQATT, CDR2 SNEGSKA (reference sequence). V lost 5 bases and J 6 bases, leaving 23 bases between the germline ends. This CDR3 has 16 amino acids. The DNA of the CDR3 is TGCAGTGCTCCCTCCGGAGGGCCGAGGGGAGGCAATGAGCAGTTCTTC. It yields the protein CSAPSGGPRGGNEQFF.